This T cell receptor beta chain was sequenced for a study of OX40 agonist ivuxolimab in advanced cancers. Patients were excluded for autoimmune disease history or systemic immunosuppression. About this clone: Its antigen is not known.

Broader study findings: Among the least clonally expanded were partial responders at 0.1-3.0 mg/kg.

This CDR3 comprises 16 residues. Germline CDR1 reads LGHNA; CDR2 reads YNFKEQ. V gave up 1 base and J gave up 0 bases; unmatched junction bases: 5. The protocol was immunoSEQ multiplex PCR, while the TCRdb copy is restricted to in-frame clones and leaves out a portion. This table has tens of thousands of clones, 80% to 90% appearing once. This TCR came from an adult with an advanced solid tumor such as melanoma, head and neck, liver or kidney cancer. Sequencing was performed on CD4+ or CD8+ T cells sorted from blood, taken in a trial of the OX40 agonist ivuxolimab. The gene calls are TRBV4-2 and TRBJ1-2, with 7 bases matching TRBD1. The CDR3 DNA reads TGTGCCAGCAGCCAAGTCGGGACAGAAACTAACTATGGCTACACCTTC. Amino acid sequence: CASSQVGTETNYGYTF.